The following is a T cell receptor (beta chain) sequence with its context. The sample belongs to a study of cytomegalovirus exposure and HLA in healthy donors. Researchers ran the PCR with 60 Vbeta and 13 Jbeta primers. Repertoires were generated with immunoSEQ multiplex PCR, while TCRdb's copy carries only in-frame clones and drops some. The data contain approximately 75,000 clones, around 82% of them seen just once; the ten biggest clones take up approximately 1.1%. The receptor's source is a male donor in good health and CMV-seronegative. Sequenced material: PBMCs.

CDR3 bases: TGCAGCGGACTAGCGGGGGATCAAGAGACCCAGTACTTC. Translating gives CSGLAGDQETQYF. This sequence joins TRBV29-1 and TRBJ2-5; 12 bases map to TRBD2. Trimming removed 7 bases from V and 2 bases from J; junction bases left unmatched: 2. The V gene's germline CDR1 is SQVTM and CDR2 ANQGSEA. The CDR3 has 13 amino acids.